Each of the 21 T cell receptor beta chains below was sequenced from the same sample in a study of T-cell reconstitution after alpha-beta-depleted transplantation in children. Unique molecular identifiers featured in how the TCRbeta library was prepared. One entry per CDR3 protein, called by TCRdb with MiXCR from the PCR reads. Found here are roughly 500,000 distinct CDR3 sequences, under 15% of them singletons; the top ten hold around 5.6%. Sequences were derived from PBMCs from the stem cell graft donor, sampled from the stem cell graft. These receptors all come from a human donor who donated a stem cell graft to a child with combined immunodeficiency.

This rearrangement joins TRBV5-6 to TRBJ2-1, with 7 bases lining up with TRBD2. The CDR3 has 16 amino acids. V gave up 2 bases and J gave up 3 bases; unmatched junction bases: 8. Germline CDR1 SGHDT, CDR2 YYEEEE. The DNA of the CDR3 is TGTGCCAGCAGCTTAAGAGCGGGAAGTCTCTACAATGAGCAGTTCTTC. It specifies CASSLRAGSLYNEQFF.

This clonotype was seen only a few times. The gene calls are TRBV29-1 and TRBJ1-2, with 10 bases that match TRBD1. V lost 6 bases, J lost 2 bases, and 3 bases stayed unmatched. The CDR3 totals 13 residues. CDR1 SQVTM and CDR2 ANQGSEA come from the germline V gene. The CDR3 DNA is TGCAGCGTCGGACAGGGGGAGAACTATGGCTACACCTTC. Amino acids: CSVGQGENYGYTF.

This clonotype appeared many times. This sequence joins TRBV10-3 and TRBJ2-3; D is perhaps TRBD1 (5 bases). The V end lost 0 bases, the J end lost 0 bases, and 7 bases lay between the germline ends. The length of the CDR3 is 15 residues. Germline V CDR1 and CDR2: ENHRY, SYGVKD. The CDR3: CAISESQGSTDTQYF. CDR3 DNA: TGTGCCATCAGTGAGTCCCAGGGCAGCACAGATACGCAGTATTTT.

Only a few counts were recorded for this clonotype. V usage is TRBV4-1 and J usage is TRBJ2-1; a weak D match, TRBD1 (6 bases). Germline-derived CDR1 and CDR2 are MGHRA and YSYEKL. V was shortened by 0 bases and J by 7 bases, with 22 bases between the two germline ends. The CDR3 runs 18 residues. The CDR3 DNA sequence: TGCGCCAGCAGCCAAGATCCTTGGGGGCAGGGTTTGGGAAATGAGCAGTTCTTC. Protein: CASSQDPWGQGLGNEQFF.

The chain is built from TRBV9 and TRBJ1-4; possible D gene TRBD1, 5 bases. In germline, CDR1 is SGDLS, CDR2 YYNGEE. V shed 2 bases and J shed 5 bases, with 22 bases lying between them. This CDR3 is 18 amino acids long. In nucleotides, the CDR3 is TGTGCCAGCAGCGTTAGTTCCGGACACCCAGCCCTGAATGAAAAACTGTTTTTT. This gives the protein CASSVSSGHPALNEKLFF.

At least ten counts were recorded for this clonotype. The chain links TRBV11-2 to TRBJ2-7; D is undetermined. Trimming removed 3 bases from V and 0 bases from J, with 12 bases in between. The CDR3 has 15 residues. Germline loops: CDR1 SGHAT, CDR2 FQNNGV. DNA for the CDR3: TGTGCCAGCAGCTTGGGCAGCATGAGCTCCTACGAGCAGTACTTC. This encodes CASSLGSMSSYEQYF.

This clonotype was observed many times. The V and J genes are TRBV12-3 or TRBV12-4 and TRBJ1-1; 12 bases align to TRBD1. V dropped 6 bases and J dropped 8; count of bases not matched to a gene: 7. The length of the CDR3 is 14 residues. CDR3: CASRGQGARKEAFF. The CDR3 DNA follows: TGTGCCAGCAGGGGACAGGGGGCGCGAAAGGAAGCTTTCTTT.

The rearrangement links TRBV6-2 or TRBV6-3 to TRBJ2-1; 9 positions agree with TRBD1. V lost 1 base and J lost 3; bases outside the gene matches: 1. This CDR3 region has 15 residues. Germline V gene lookup returns CDR1 MNHEY and CDR2 SVGEGT. The CDR3 DNA is TGTGCCAGCAGTTACTTGGGACAGGGCTACAATGAGCAGTTCTTC. Translated: CASSYLGQGYNEQFF.

This clonotype was found many times. The J gene is TRBJ2-3, the V gene TRBV20-1; D is uncertain. The CDR3 is 13 residues long. Trimming pared 5 bases from V and 0 bases from J, leaving 9 bases between. CDR1 and CDR2 from the germline V gene are DFQATT and SNEGSKA (reference sequence). The CDR3 DNA follows: TGCAGTGCTGAGCGCCTTAGCACAGATACGCAGTATTTT. Translated: CSAERLSTDTQYF.

This clonotype occurred a few times. The J gene is TRBJ1-1, the V gene TRBV20-1, with TRBD1 as a possible D gene (6 bases). The V end was cut by 1 base, the J end by 4 bases, with 10 bases between. CDR1 DFQATT and CDR2 SNEGSKA come from the germline V gene (reference sequence). The CDR3 is 13 residues long. CDR3 amino acids: CSARVTGTTEAFF. The CDR3 DNA reads as TGCAGTGCTAGAGTCACAGGGACCACTGAAGCTTTCTTT.

This rearrangement joins TRBV20-1 to TRBJ2-7; perhaps D is TRBD1 or TRBD2 (5 bases each). Germline CDR1 and CDR2: DFQATT and SNEGSKA (reference sequence). CDR3 size: 15 residues. Between the trimmed V and J ends, which lost 5 bases and 5 bases, there was a span of 22 bases. The CDR3 reads CSAATPGPAIHEQYF. CDR3 DNA: TGCAGTGCTGCTACGCCGGGACCAGCGATCCACGAGCAGTACTTC.

The CDR3 bases are TGTGCCAGCAGCGAATCAGGGGTTATTGGTGAAGCTTTCTTT. It specifies CASSESGVIGEAFF. This chain joins TRBV6-1 and TRBJ1-1; tentative D call: TRBD1 (6 bases). V shed 6 bases and J shed 7 bases, with 18 bases lying between them. Germline lookup yields CDR1 MNHNS and CDR2 SASEGT. The CDR3 is 14 residues long.

A remark on this clonotype: One end of the junction varies from germline; a read error may be responsible. The chain recombines TRBV6-2 or TRBV6-3 with TRBJ2-7, with 9 bases aligning to TRBD1. The CDR3 runs 15 residues. The V gene's germline CDR1 is MNHEY and CDR2 SVGEGT. Written as DNA, the CDR3 is TGTGCCAGCAGATCTCGGGGACAGGGCTCCCACGAGCAGTACTTC. This sequence encodes CASRSRGQGSHEQYF.

Many counts were recorded for this clonotype. The chain couples TRBV21-1 to TRBJ2-2. TRBV21-1 is deemed a pseudogene. CDR3 length: 13 residues. This chain's CDR3 is CASSGRMSGELFF. The CDR3 DNA reads as TGTGCCAGCAGCGGCAGGATGTCCGGGGAGCTGTTTTTT.

The chain couples TRBV20-1 to TRBJ2-7; D is ambiguous. Germline values: CDR1 DFQATT, CDR2 SNEGSKA (reference sequence). The CDR3 has 14 residues. Trimming pared 0 bases from V and 3 bases from J, leaving 12 bases between. CDR3: CSARDRVKSYEQYF. CDR3 sequence (DNA): TGCAGTGCTAGAGATCGGGTCAAAAGCTACGAGCAGTACTTC.

This clonotype was seen at least ten times. This sequence joins TRBV7-2 and TRBJ2-2; 8 nucleotides line up with TRBD2. This CDR3 has 15 residues. J lost 0 bases, V lost 5 bases, and 2 bases had no gene match. Per the germline V gene, CDR1 is SGHTA and CDR2 is FQGNSA. CDR3 DNA sequence: TGTGCCAGCAGCACTAGCGGACCGAACACCGGGGAGCTGTTTTTT. Protein product: CASSTSGPNTGELFF.

The chain is built from TRBV18 and TRBJ2-6; D is perhaps TRBD1 (8 bases). The CDR3 totals 18 residues. Deletions cut 2 bases from V and 0 bases from J, with 14 bases between. CDR1 is KGHSH and CDR2 is LQKENI in the germline V gene. As DNA, the CDR3 is TGTGCCAGCTCACCATCTACAGGGGGGGCCTCTGGGGCCAACGTCCTGACTTTC. Protein sequence: CASSPSTGGASGANVLTF.

V and J are TRBV7-3 and TRBJ2-1, with D hard to call. Germline V gene lookup returns CDR1 SGHTA and CDR2 FQGTGA. V was clipped by 5 bases and J by 8 bases, with 10 bases between them. The CDR3 length is 12 residues. The CDR3 loop reads CASSQDPYEQFF. The CDR3 coding sequence is TGTGCCAGCAGCCAAGACCCCTATGAGCAGTTCTTC.

V gene TRBV28 combines with J gene TRBJ2-2, with D maybe TRBD1 (5 bases). The CDR3 totals 13 residues. V was pared by 3 bases and J by 7 bases, with 9 bases between. Germline-derived CDR1 and CDR2 are MDHEN and SYDVKM. CDR3 bases: TGTGCCAGCAGTTTTCAGGGTATCGGGGAGCTGTTTTTT. Its protein product is CASSFQGIGELFF.

The chain is built from TRBV2 and TRBJ2-3; a possible D gene is TRBD2 (5 bases). Germline CDR1 reads SNHLY; CDR2 reads FYNNEI. The V end lost 2 bases, the J end lost 6 bases, and 9 bases lay between the germline ends. The CDR3 sequence is 13 residues long. Here the CDR3 DNA reads TGTGCCAGCAGTGAAATACGGGGTGATACGCAGTATTTT. Amino acids: CASSEIRGDTQYF.

This clonotype showed up just a few times. V gene TRBV7-9 combines with J gene TRBJ2-1; D might be TRBD1 or TRBD2, each matching 5 bases. This CDR3 is 15 amino acids long. The germline V gene has CDR1 SEHNR and CDR2 FQNEAQ (reference sequence). The germline V and J ends were trimmed by 1 base and 5 bases, with 12 bases remaining between them. The CDR3 region has the DNA TGTGCCAGCAGCTTAGGATGGGGGTGGAACAATGAGCAGTTCTTC. Translating gives CASSLGWGWNNEQFF.